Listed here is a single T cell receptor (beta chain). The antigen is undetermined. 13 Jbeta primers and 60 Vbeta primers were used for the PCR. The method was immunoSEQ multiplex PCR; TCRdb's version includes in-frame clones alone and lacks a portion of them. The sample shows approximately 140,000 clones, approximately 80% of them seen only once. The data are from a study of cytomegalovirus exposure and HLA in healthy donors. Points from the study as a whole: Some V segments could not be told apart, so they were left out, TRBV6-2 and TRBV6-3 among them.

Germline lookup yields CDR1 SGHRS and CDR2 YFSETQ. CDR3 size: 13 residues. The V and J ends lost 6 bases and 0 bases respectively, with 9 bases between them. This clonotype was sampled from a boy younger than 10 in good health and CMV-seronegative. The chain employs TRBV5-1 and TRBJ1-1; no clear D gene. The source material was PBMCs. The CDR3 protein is CASMREMNTEAFF. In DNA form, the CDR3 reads TGCGCCAGCATGAGGGAGATGAACACTGAAGCTTTCTTT.